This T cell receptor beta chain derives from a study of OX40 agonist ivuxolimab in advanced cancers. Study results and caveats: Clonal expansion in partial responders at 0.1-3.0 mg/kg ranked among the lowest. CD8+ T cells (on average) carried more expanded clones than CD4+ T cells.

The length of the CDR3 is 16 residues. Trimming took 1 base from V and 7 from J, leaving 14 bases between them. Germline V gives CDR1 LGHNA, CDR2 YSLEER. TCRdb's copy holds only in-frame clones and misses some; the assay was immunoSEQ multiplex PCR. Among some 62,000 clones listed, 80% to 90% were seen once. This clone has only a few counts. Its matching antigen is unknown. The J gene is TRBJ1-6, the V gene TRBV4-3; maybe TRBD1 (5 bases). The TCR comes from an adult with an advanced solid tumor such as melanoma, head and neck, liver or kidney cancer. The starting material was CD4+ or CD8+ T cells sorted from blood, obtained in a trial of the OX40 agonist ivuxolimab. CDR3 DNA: TGCGCCAGCAGCCAAGGAACAGGCGAGAAAAATTCACCCCTCCACTTT. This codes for CASSQGTGEKNSPLHF.